A single sample is the source of the 7 T cell receptor beta chains below, sequenced in a study of T-cell memory formation after mild COVID-19. TCRdb fed the 5' RACE reads into MiXCR, producing one record per CDR3 protein. Among 580,000 or so distinct CDR3 sequences listed, roughly 17% were seen once. The sample taken for sequencing was PBMCs or a T cell subset sorted from them (not recorded which). These receptors originate from an adult woman who had mild COVID-19 (a few samples of this study predate the infection). Cell type and time point are not known.

This rearrangement joins TRBV15 to TRBJ1-6; possible D gene TRBD1, 5 bases. V lost 2 bases, J lost 8 bases, and 19 bases lay in between. Germline V lookup: CDR1 LNHNV, CDR2 YYDKDF (reference sequence). The CDR3 runs 17 residues. CDR3: CATSRTSGGDIDSPLHF. In DNA form, the CDR3 reads TGTGCCACCAGCAGAACCTCGGGGGGGGATATCGATTCACCCCTCCACTTT.

This clonotype was seen a handful of times. The V and J genes are TRBV7-2 and TRBJ2-1, with D unclear. V lost 5 bases and J 0 bases, leaving 17 bases between the germline ends. There are 17 residues in the CDR3. Germline CDR1 and CDR2: SGHTA and FQGNSA. DNA for the CDR3: TGTGCCAGCAGCCCCCTCTCCCCGGTTATCTCCTACAATGAGCAGTTCTTC. Translating gives CASSPLSPVISYNEQFF. The complete variable domain, with remaining parts taken from reference TRBV7-2 and TRBJ2-1, reads GAGVSQSPSNKVTEKGKDVELRCDPISGHTALYWYRQSLGQGLEFLIYFQGNSAPDKSGLPSDRFSAERTGGSVSTLTIQRTQQEDSAVYLCASSPLSPVISYNEQFFGPGTRLTVL.

This clonotype was seen a handful of times. This chain uses TRBV5-4 with TRBJ2-7; a weak D match, TRBD2 (6 bases). V was shortened by 4 bases and J by 2 bases, with 10 bases between the two germline ends. The CDR3 is 13 residues long. CDR1 is SGHNT, CDR2 YYREEE, per germline (reference sequence). The CDR3 DNA reads TGTGCCAGCAGCCCGGGGGAACCCTACGAGCAGTACTTC. Encoded protein: CASSPGEPYEQYF. The whole variable domain, filled in from reference TRBV5-4 and TRBJ2-7, reads ETGVTQSPTHLIKTRGQQVTLRCSSQSGHNTVSWYQQALGQGPQFIFQYYREEENGRGNFPPRFSGLQFPNYSSELNVNALELDDSALYLCASSPGEPYEQYFGPGTRLTVT.

In its sample, this clonotype was seen a few times. This chain's CDR3 is CASSESGSYGYTF. The CDR3 region has the DNA TGTGCCAGCAGTGAATCTGGGTCCTATGGCTACACCTTC. This chain links TRBV6-1 with TRBJ1-2, with unresolved D. This CDR3 is built from 13 residues. V was shortened by 2 bases and J by 4 bases, with 8 bases between the two germline ends. Germline lookup yields CDR1 MNHNS and CDR2 SASEGT.

In its sample, this clonotype was seen a few times. The chain has TRBV24-1 and TRBJ1-2; weak D call: TRBD1 (6 bases). Germline lookup yields CDR1 KGHDR and CDR2 SFDVKD. The CDR3 runs 15 residues. Trimming took off 3 bases at V and 7 bases at J, with 17 bases between the two ends. DNA of the CDR3: TGTGCCACCAGTGATCGGGGGGCCGACAGTTCTGGCTACACCTTC. This translates into CATSDRGADSSGYTF.

This clonotype came up a few times. V usage is TRBV20-1 and J usage is TRBJ1-5, with unresolved D. CDR1 is DFQATT and CDR2 is SNEGSKA in the germline V gene (reference sequence). V lost 8 bases and J 6 bases, leaving 17 bases between the germline ends. This CDR3 has 13 residues. The CDR3 coding sequence is TGCAGTCCTGGACCGACCCTCGGTCAGCCCCAGCATTTT. Translated: CSPGPTLGQPQHF.

This clonotype was seen a few times. The rearrangement uses TRBV2 and TRBJ1-4; D remains unclear. V was shortened by 6 bases and J by 0 bases, with 11 bases between the two germline ends. There are 15 residues in the CDR3. Germline V CDR1 and CDR2: SNHLY, FYNNEI. Here the CDR3 DNA reads TGTGCCAGCAGCCAACTCCTTACAACTAATGAAAAACTGTTTTTT. This encodes CASSQLLTTNEKLFF.